The 11 T cell receptor beta chains reported below all come from one sample, sequenced in a study of shared clonotypes between healthy human individuals. Profiled with immunoSEQ multiplex PCR; TCRdb holds only in-frame clones, not every one. The sample carries fewer than 2.5 million clones, approximately 93% recorded once. The sample was naive CD4+ T cells from PBMCs. Subset reported: CD45RA+ positively selected. These receptors were collected from a man between 18 and 35 years old in good health. Some clones in this sample may be carry-over from other donors' samples.

This chain links TRBV2 with TRBJ2-4, with TRBD2 matching over 7 bases. Germline V lookup: CDR1 SNHLY, CDR2 FYNNEI. Unmatched junction bases numbered 12, after V lost 8 bases and J lost 5 bases. CDR3 length: 15 amino acids. CDR3 nucleotides: TGTGCCAGCTCCTCCAGCGGGAAGGTGGAAAACATTCAGTACTTC. It yields the protein CASSSSGKVENIQYF.

This CDR3 reads CSVGGLSYNEQFF. For the CDR3, the DNA is TGCAGCGTTGGAGGGTTGTCCTACAATGAGCAGTTCTTC. The genes are TRBV29-1 and TRBJ2-1; D possibly corresponds to TRBD2 (5 bases). The CDR3 loop spans 13 amino acids. Trimming stripped 4 bases from V and 1 base from J, with 8 bases between. Germline V gene data show CDR1 as SQVTM and CDR2 as ANQGSEA.

This clone was seen a single time. The chain links TRBV5-1 to TRBJ2-2; D perhaps matches TRBD2 (6 bases). CDR3 size: 15 residues. CDR1 and CDR2 (germline): SGHRS, YFSETQ. Trimming took off 1 base at V and 5 bases at J, with 12 bases between the two ends. The CDR3: CASSLNGGKTGELFF. As DNA, the CDR3 is TGCGCCAGCAGCTTGAACGGCGGGAAAACCGGGGAGCTGTTTTTT. The variable domain in full, with the rest retrieved from reference TRBV5-1 and TRBJ2-2, is KAGVTQTPRYLIKTRGQQVTLSCSPISGHRSVSWYQQTPGQGLQFLFEYFSETQRNKGNFPGRFSGRQFSNSRSEMNVSTLELGDSALYLCASSLNGGKTGELFFGEGSRLTVL.

V is TRBV29-1 and J is TRBJ2-1, with 8 bases fitting TRBD1. This CDR3 is built from 14 residues. CDR1 is SQVTM and CDR2 is ANQGSEA in the germline V gene. With V trimmed by 3 bases and J by 1 base, 2 bases remained unmatched. The CDR3 region is CSVEGQVSYNEQFF. CDR3 nucleotide sequence: TGCAGCGTTGAGGGACAGGTATCCTACAATGAGCAGTTCTTC.

The sample holds one count of this clone. The CDR3 nucleotides read TGCGCCAGCAGCTTGTTCCCCCCCTCCTACGAGCAGTACTTC. Its translation: CASSLFPPSYEQYF. J is TRBJ2-7 and V is TRBV5-1; D remains ambiguous. Trimming took off 1 base at V and 0 bases at J, with 8 bases between the two ends. Looked up from germline, CDR1 is SGHRS and CDR2 is YFSETQ. The CDR3 length is 14 residues.

The chain has TRBV2 and TRBJ1-1; no clear D. Per germline, CDR1 SNHLY and CDR2 FYNNEI. Trimming cost V 9 bases and J 0 bases, with 14 bases left between them. This CDR3 is built from 14 residues. CDR3 loop: CASGRELMNTEAFF. The DNA of the CDR3 is TGTGCCAGTGGAAGGGAGCTCATGAACACTGAAGCTTTCTTT.

The chain is built from TRBV11-2 and TRBJ2-7; 8 bases are a match to TRBD1. V trimming: 5 bases; J trimming: 5 bases; junction bases outside the gene matches: 8. Germline-derived CDR1 and CDR2 are SGHAT and FQNNGV. The CDR3 runs to 14 residues. The CDR3 nucleotides read TGTGCCAGCAGCCTCGACAGGGGTGGCGACGAGCAGTACTTC. Translated, it gives CASSLDRGGDEQYF.

The V gene is TRBV18, the J gene TRBJ2-7; possibly TRBD1 for D (5 bases). The germline V gene encodes CDR1 KGHSH and CDR2 LQKENI. The V gene lost 3 bases and the J gene lost 6 bases, with 12 bases spanning the gap. The CDR3 is 13 amino acids. CDR3 residues: CASSPSGFGEQYF. The CDR3 coding sequence is TGTGCCAGCTCACCGTCAGGGTTCGGCGAGCAGTACTTC.

This rearrangement joins TRBV2 to TRBJ2-1, with TRBD2 identical over 7 bases. Per the germline V gene, CDR1 is SNHLY and CDR2 is FYNNEI. The length of the CDR3 is 13 residues. Trimming took 7 bases from V and 5 from J; bases not matched to a gene: 5. CDR3 sequence reads: CASTALADNEQFF. CDR3 nucleotide sequence: TGTGCCAGCACAGCGCTAGCGGACAATGAGCAGTTCTTC.

The V call is TRBV18, the J call TRBJ1-3, with D possibly matching TRBD1 (6 bases). Trimming cost V 3 bases and J 4 bases, with 16 bases left between them. The CDR3 consists of 16 residues. Germline V lookup: CDR1 KGHSH, CDR2 LQKENI. CDR3 residues: CASSPLGQNKGNTIYF. The CDR3 bases are TGTGCCAGCTCACCGTTGGGACAAAATAAAGGAAACACCATATATTTT.

This clone came up once. This chain connects TRBV7-3 to TRBJ2-2; 8 nucleotides match TRBD1. CDR3 size: 17 residues. Germline assignment: CDR1 SGHTA and CDR2 FQGTGA. With V trimmed by 5 bases and J by 5 bases, 13 bases remained unmatched. The CDR3 DNA is TGTGCCAGCAGCCCGACCCGGGACAGGACTCGAACCGGGGAGCTGTTTTTT. Protein product: CASSPTRDRTRTGELFF.